The 16 T cell receptor beta chains in this list originate from one sample, sequenced in a study of blood T cell repertoires in COVID-19. TCRdb's table, derived via immunoSEQ multiplex PCR, lists solely in-frame clones and lacks some. The table has tens of thousands of clones, about 91% seen once. Specimen: peripheral blood. Receptor source: an elderly woman with acute or convalescent COVID-19.

The CDR3 loop reads CASSENYQYSPLHF. CDR3 DNA sequence: TGTGCCAGCAGTGAAAATTACCAGTATTCACCCCTCCACTTT. The chain links TRBV6-1 to TRBJ1-6; D call uncertain. Looked up from germline, CDR1 is MNHNS and CDR2 is SASEGT. Trimming cost V 2 bases and J 8 bases, with 10 bases left between them. This CDR3 spans 14 amino acids.

In its sample, this clone was seen once. The V call is TRBV6-4, the J call TRBJ1-2, with D perhaps matching TRBD1 (5 bases). Trimming cost V 6 bases and J 4 bases, with 15 bases left between them. Per the germline V gene, CDR1 is MRHNA and CDR2 is SNTAGT. This CDR3 is built from 14 residues. The CDR3 DNA reads TGTGCCAGCAGCCCTTCCAGGGTAGGCTATGGCTACACCTTC. It encodes CASSPSRVGYGYTF.

V and J are TRBV27 and TRBJ2-1; 9 bases are a match to TRBD2. V lost 3 bases and J lost 9; bases outside the gene matches: 9. Looked up from germline, CDR1 is MNHEY and CDR2 is SMNVEV (reference sequence). CDR3 length: 15 amino acids. The CDR3 bases are TGTGCCAGCAGTTTTTCTGGCGGGAGGGATGTTGAGCAGTTCTTC. Translation gives CASSFSGGRDVEQFF.

This clone has a single count. The V and J genes are TRBV5-8 and TRBJ1-2, with TRBD1 identical over 8 bases. V was pared by 2 bases and J by 7 bases, with 7 bases of the junction left unmatched. This CDR3 has 14 residues. Germline V gives CDR1 SGHTS, CDR2 YDEGEE. This CDR3 reads CASSFGQGAFGYTF. The CDR3 nucleotides read TGTGCCAGCAGCTTCGGGCAGGGGGCATTTGGCTACACCTTC.

This sequence joins TRBV19 and TRBJ1-6; D is uncertain. The CDR3 spans 18 residues. Germline V gives CDR1 LNHDA, CDR2 SQIVND (reference sequence). The V end lost 2 bases, the J end lost 0 bases, and 14 bases lay between the germline ends. The CDR3 bases are TGTGCCAGTAGTATAAGTTTCCGCGCCTCCTCCTATAATTCACCCCTCCACTTT. Its protein product is CASSISFRASSYNSPLHF. Looking up the rest from reference TRBV19 and TRBJ1-6 gives the full variable domain: DGGITQSPKYLFRKEGQNVTLSCEQNLNHDAMYWYRQDPGQGLRLIYYSQIVNDFQKGDIAEGYSVSREKKESFPLTVTSAQKNPTAFYLCASSISFRASSYNSPLHFGNGTRLTVT.

The rearrangement joins TRBV5-1 to TRBJ1-2; 7 nucleotides align to TRBD1. The length of the CDR3 is 15 residues. V trimming: 4 bases; J trimming: 0 bases; junction bases outside the gene matches: 6. Germline V gives CDR1 SGHRS, CDR2 YFSETQ. CDR3 sequence reads: CASSTTGPPNYGYTF. DNA for the CDR3: TGCGCCAGCAGCACGACAGGGCCGCCTAACTATGGCTACACCTTC.

The J gene is TRBJ1-4, the V gene TRBV30; D is perhaps TRBD1 (6 bases). This CDR3 is 14 amino acids long. CDR1 is GTSNPN and CDR2 is SVGIG in the germline V gene (reference sequence). The V end was cut by 3 bases, the J end by 7 bases, with 15 bases between. CDR3 nucleotides: TGTGCCTGGAGCGGGGGGGGCCGAGTTGAAAAACTGTTTTTT. Protein sequence: CAWSGGGRVEKLFF. Together with reference TRBV30 and TRBJ1-4, the CDR3 gives the full variable domain: SQTIHQWPATLVQPVGSPLSLECTVEGTSNPNLYWYRQAAGRGLQLLFYSVGIGQISSEVPQNLSASRPQDRQFILSSKKLLLSDSGFYLCAWSGGGRVEKLFFGSGTQLSVL.

The chain has TRBV10-3 and TRBJ2-2, with D tentatively TRBD1 (5 bases). V dropped 4 bases and J dropped 0 bases, with 9 bases sitting between them. There are 15 residues in the CDR3. The germline V gene encodes CDR1 ENHRY and CDR2 SYGVKD. The CDR3 reads CAISATETNTGELFF. The CDR3 coding sequence is TGTGCCATCAGTGCGACAGAAACGAACACCGGGGAGCTGTTTTTT.

This chain uses TRBV28 with TRBJ2-7, with 7 bases fitting TRBD1. The CDR3 covers 12 residues. The junction had 2 bases not matched to a gene; V was cut back by 6 bases and J by 3 bases. The germline V gene encodes CDR1 MDHEN and CDR2 SYDVKM. CDR3 bases: TGTGCCAGCAGCAGGGGGTTCTACGAGCAGTACTTC. Its translation is CASSRGFYEQYF.

The rearrangement joins TRBV19 to TRBJ1-1; 9 bases line up with TRBD1. J was trimmed by 1 base and V by 4 bases; bases with no gene match: 4. Germline V gives CDR1 LNHDA, CDR2 SQIVND (reference sequence). CDR3 length equals 15 residues. The CDR3 is CASSRDRAKNTEAFF. In DNA, the CDR3 is TGTGCCAGTAGTAGGGACAGGGCCAAGAACACTGAAGCTTTCTTT.

The rearrangement joins TRBV21-1 to TRBJ1-5; no DNA check was done on the table's D call, TRBD1. TRBV21-1 is reported as a pseudogene. The CDR3 runs 15 residues. The DNA of the CDR3 is TGTGCCAGCACCGAGACAGGCCATAGCAATCAGCCCCAGCATTTT. This translates into CASTETGHSNQPQHF.

This clone was counted between two and nine times. V usage is TRBV7-3 and J usage is TRBJ2-1, with D unclear. The germline CDR1 and CDR2 sequences are SGHTA and FQGTGA. V lost 2 bases and J 9 bases, leaving 5 bases between the germline ends. This CDR3 contains 11 residues. The DNA of the CDR3 is TGTGCCAGCAGCTTACTACGTGAGCAGTTCTTC. This gives the protein CASSLLREQFF. The variable domain in full, completed from reference TRBV7-3 and TRBJ2-1, reads GAGVSQTPSNKVTEKGKYVELRCDPISGHTALYWYRQSLGQGPEFLIYFQGTGAADDSGLPNDRFFAVRPEGSVSTLKIQRTERGDSAVYLCASSLLREQFFGPGTRLTVL.

Details on this clone: The CDR3 carries no conserved terminal phenylalanine or tryptophan, so it likely arises from a read error. No DNA is shown, since the ends of the CDR3 on it are uncertain; the CDR3 is the one TCRdb lists. The chain carries TRBV21-1 and TRBJ2-4; the table's D gene call, TRBD2, was not cross checked with the DNA. TRBV21-1 is flagged as a pseudogene. The CDR3 totals 13 residues, both ends included. The CDR3 is CASSKARTSGSFP.

The chain has TRBV7-2 and TRBJ2-5; 14 positions match TRBD2. With V trimmed by 3 bases and J by 8 bases, 5 bases remained unmatched. The CDR3 runs to 15 residues. CDR1 and CDR2 from the germline V gene are SGHTA and FQGNSA. The CDR3 sequence: CASSFETSGRGTQYF. CDR3 in DNA: TGTGCCAGCAGCTTTGAGACTAGCGGGAGGGGTACCCAGTACTTC.

This rearrangement joins TRBV5-8 to TRBJ1-2, with a weak D call TRBD1 (6 bases). V was shortened by 0 bases and J by 4 bases, with 10 bases between the two germline ends. The germline V gene has CDR1 SGHTS and CDR2 YDEGEE. The CDR3 is 14 amino acids. The CDR3 DNA reads TGTGCCAGCAGCTTGGAAGGGACACCCTATGGCTACACCTTC. It specifies CASSLEGTPYGYTF.

CDR3 residues: CASSLADSAAEAFF. The CDR3, as DNA: TGCGCCAGCAGCTTGGCCGACAGCGCCGCTGAAGCTTTCTTT. The chain is built from TRBV5-1 and TRBJ1-1; perhaps TRBD1 as D (5 bases). The CDR3 is 14 amino acids. Trimming shortened V by 0 bases and J by 6 bases, and 12 bases separated the two germline ends. Per the germline V gene, CDR1 is SGHRS and CDR2 is YFSETQ.